This T cell receptor (beta chain) was identified during a study of human CD8 memory T cell subsets. Researchers made TCR beta libraries via UMI-labeled 5' RACE. TCRdb reprocessed the 5' RACE reads and reports one entry per CDR3 protein, with no DNA. This listing includes 17,000 or so distinct CDR3 sequences. Germline V gene data show CDR1 as MDHEN and CDR2 as SYDVKM. The CDR3 loop spans 16 amino acids. The chain couples TRBV28 to TRBJ2-7; the TCRdb D gene call, TRBD1, has no DNA to confirm it. The clonotype was recovered from a human donor in good health. The source material was CD8+ stem-like memory T cells (TSCM and TCM) sorted from PBMCs. The subset: stem-like memory CD8 T cells (TSTEM), CCR7+ PD-1- TIGIT-. The chain's CDR3 is CASSPLVGGNSYEQYF.